This T cell receptor beta chain was recovered during a study of shared clonotypes between healthy human individuals. Across the whole study: Three plates each covered CD4 naive and memory; CD8 naive two, CD8 memory one.

This CDR3 spans 18 amino acids. V dropped 8 bases and J dropped 6; count of bases not matched to a gene: 21. Germline V lookup: CDR1 MGHRA, CDR2 YSYEKL. The test was conducted at deep level. Assay: immunoSEQ multiplex PCR; the TCRdb copy retains only in-frame clones and omits some. The repertoire holds around 1,900,000 clones, with approximately 92% as singletons. Naive CD8 cells lacked CD45RO, underwent positive selection for CCR7 and left out terminally differentiated effector memory CD45RA+ cells. The sample taken for sequencing was naive CD8+ T cells from PBMCs. The gene calls are TRBV4-1 and TRBJ1-5; 8 nucleotides agree with TRBD1. The TCR comes from a man younger than 30 in good health. Some clones in this sample may be carry-over from other donors' samples. CDR3 region: CASAQGGRGQFEVQPQHF. As DNA, the CDR3 is TGCGCCAGCGCCCAAGGGGGCAGGGGGCAATTCGAGGTTCAGCCCCAGCATTTT.